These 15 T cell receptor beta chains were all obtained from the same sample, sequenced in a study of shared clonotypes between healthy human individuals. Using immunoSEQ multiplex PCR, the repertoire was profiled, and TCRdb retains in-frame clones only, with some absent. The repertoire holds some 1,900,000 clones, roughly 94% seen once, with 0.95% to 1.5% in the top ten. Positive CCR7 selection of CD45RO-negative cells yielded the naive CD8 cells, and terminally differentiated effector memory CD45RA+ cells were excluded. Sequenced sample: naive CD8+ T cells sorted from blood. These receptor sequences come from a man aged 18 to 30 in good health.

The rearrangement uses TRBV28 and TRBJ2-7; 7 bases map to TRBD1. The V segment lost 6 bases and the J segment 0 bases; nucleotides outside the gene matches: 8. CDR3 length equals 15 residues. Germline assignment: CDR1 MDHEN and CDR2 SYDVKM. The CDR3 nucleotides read TGTGCCAGCAGCATCGGACAGGACCACTCCTACGAGCAGTACTTC. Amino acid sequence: CASSIGQDHSYEQYF.

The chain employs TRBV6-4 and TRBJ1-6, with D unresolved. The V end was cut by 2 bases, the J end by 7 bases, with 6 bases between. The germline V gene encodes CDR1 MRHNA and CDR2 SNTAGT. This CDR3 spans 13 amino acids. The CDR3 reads CASSDRVNSPLHF. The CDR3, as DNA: TGTGCCAGCAGTGACAGAGTCAATTCACCCCTCCACTTT.

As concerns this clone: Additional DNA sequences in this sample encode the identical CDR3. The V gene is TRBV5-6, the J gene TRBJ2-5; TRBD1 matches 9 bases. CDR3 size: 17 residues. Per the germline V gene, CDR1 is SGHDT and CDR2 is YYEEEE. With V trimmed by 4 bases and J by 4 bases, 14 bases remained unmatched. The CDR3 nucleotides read TGTGCCAGCAGCGGCCAGCTTCGGGACAGGGAGGTAGAGACCCAGTACTTC. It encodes CASSGQLRDREVETQYF.

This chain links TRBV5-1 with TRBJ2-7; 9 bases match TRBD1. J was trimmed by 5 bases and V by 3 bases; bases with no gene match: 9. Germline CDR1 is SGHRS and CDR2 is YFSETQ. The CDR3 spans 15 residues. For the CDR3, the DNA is TGCGCCAGCAGCTGGACAATGGGACAGGGAGACGAGCAGTACTTC. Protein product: CASSWTMGQGDEQYF.

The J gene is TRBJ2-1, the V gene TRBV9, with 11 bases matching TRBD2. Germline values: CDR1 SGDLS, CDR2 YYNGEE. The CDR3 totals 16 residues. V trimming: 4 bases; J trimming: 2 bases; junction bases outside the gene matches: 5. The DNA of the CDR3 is TGTGCCAGCAGCTACTTAGCGGGAGGGCCCTACAATGAGCAGTTCTTC. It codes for CASSYLAGGPYNEQFF. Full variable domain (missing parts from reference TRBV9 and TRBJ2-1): DSGVTQTPKHLITATGQRVTLRCSPRSGDLSVYWYQQSLDQGLQFLIQYYNGEERAKGNILERFSAQQFPDLHSELNLSSLELGDSALYFCASSYLAGGPYNEQFFGPGTRLTVL.

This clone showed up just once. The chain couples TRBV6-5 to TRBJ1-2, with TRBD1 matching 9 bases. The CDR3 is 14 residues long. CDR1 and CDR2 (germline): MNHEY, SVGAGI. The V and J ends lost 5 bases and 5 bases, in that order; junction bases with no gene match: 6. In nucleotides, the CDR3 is TGTGCCAGCAGTACCGCAGGACAGGGGTATGGCTACACCTTC. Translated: CASSTAGQGYGYTF.

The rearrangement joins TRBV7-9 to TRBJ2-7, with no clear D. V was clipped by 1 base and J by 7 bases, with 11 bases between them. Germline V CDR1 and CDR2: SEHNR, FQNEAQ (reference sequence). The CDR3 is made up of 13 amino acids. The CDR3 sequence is CASSLGGMWEQYF. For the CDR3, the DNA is TGTGCCAGCAGCTTAGGGGGAATGTGGGAGCAGTACTTC. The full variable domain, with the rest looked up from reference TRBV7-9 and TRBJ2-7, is DTGVSQNPRHKITKRGQNVTFRCDPISEHNRLYWYRQTLGQGPEFLTYFQNEAQLEKSRLLSDRFSAERPKGSFSTLEIQRTEQGDSAMYLCASSLGGMWEQYFGPGTRLTVT.

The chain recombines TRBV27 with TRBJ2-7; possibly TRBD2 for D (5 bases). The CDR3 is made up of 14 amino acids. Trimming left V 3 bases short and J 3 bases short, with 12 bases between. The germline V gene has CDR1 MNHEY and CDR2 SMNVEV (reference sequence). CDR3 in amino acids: CASSLGGSHYEQYF. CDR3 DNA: TGTGCCAGCAGTTTGGGTGGGAGCCACTACGAGCAGTACTTC.

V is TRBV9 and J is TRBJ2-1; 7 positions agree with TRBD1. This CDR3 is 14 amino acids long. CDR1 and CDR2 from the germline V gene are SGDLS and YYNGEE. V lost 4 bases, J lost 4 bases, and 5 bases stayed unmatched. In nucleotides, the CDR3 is TGTGCCAGCAGCCCTGGGACAGTATACAATGAGCAGTTCTTC. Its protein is CASSPGTVYNEQFF.

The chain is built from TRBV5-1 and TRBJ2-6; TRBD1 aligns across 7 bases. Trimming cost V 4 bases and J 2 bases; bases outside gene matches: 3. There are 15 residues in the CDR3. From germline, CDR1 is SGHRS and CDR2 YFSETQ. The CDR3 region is CASSLTGTGANVLTF. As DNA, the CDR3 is TGCGCCAGCAGCCTGACAGGGACTGGGGCCAACGTCCTGACTTTC.

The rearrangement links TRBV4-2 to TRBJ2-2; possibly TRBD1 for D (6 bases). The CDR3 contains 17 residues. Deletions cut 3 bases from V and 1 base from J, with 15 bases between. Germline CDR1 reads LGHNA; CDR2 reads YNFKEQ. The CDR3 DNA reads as TGTGCCAGCAGCCACCCCCCCAAGGGGGTGAACACCGGGGAGCTGTTTTTT. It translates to CASSHPPKGVNTGELFF.

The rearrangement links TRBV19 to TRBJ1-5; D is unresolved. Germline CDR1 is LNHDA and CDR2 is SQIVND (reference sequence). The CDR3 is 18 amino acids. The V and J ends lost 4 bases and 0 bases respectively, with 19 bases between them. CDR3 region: CASSKGPGRDNSNQPQHF. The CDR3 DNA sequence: TGTGCCAGTAGTAAAGGCCCTGGGAGGGATAATAGCAATCAGCCCCAGCATTTT.

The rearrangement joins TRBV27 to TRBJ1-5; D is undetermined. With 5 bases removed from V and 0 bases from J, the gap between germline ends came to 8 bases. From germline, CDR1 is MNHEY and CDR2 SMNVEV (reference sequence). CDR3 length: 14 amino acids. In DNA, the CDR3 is TGTGCCAGCAGTATACAGAGTAGCAATCAGCCCCAGCATTTT. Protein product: CASSIQSSNQPQHF.

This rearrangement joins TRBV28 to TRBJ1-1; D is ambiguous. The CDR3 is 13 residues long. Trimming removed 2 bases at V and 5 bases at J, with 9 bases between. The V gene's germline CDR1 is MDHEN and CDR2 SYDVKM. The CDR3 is CASSLGVWTEAFF. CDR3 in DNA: TGTGCCAGCAGTTTAGGGGTCTGGACTGAAGCTTTCTTT. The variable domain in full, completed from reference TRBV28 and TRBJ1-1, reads DVKVTQSSRYLVKRTGEKVFLECVQDMDHENMFWYRQDPGLGLRLIYFSYDVKMKEKGDIPEGYSVSREKKERFSLILESASTNQTSMYLCASSLGVWTEAFFGQGTRLTVV.

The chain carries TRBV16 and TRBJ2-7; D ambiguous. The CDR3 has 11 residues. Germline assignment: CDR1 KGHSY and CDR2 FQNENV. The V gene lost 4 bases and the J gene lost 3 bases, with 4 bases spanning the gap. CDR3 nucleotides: TGTGCCAGCAGCCCCAGCTACGAGCAGTACTTC. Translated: CASSPSYEQYF.